This paragraph reports one T cell receptor beta chain. The target of this receptor is not known. No per-base quality is available; no much larger clone lies one base away. Using the deep immunoSEQ assay, TCR CDR3 regions were amplified from genomic DNA by multiplex PCR. Extracted genomic DNA from each cell subset was distributed evenly across all wells of several immunoSEQ 96-well plates, and each plate was treated as a replicate. For sorted subsets, each replicate PCR was loaded with approximately 190 ng genomic DNA, equivalent to 25,000 to 30,000 T cell genomes. Purified libraries were measured with a Qubit 3.0 fluorometer, size-checked on a Bioanalyzer 2100, and measured again with the KAPA Library Quantification kit. Every immunoSEQ 96-well plate was sequenced on a separate single-read 150-cycle Illumina NextSeq 550 flow cell. In the paper's pipeline: Because the immunoSEQ output held only junctional sequences and lacked quality scores, the filtering could not match the filtering applied to full-length reads. Sequences were annotated with PyIR, a Python wrapper for IgBLAST v1.9, using IMGT germline references to assign V/J genes and CDR3. Any read was removed if the V/J assignment was weak (E-value above 1e-6), the CDR3 was missing, or the read contained stop codons, out-of-frame junctions, or ambiguous translated residues. V3J clonotypes were defined as sequences sharing an identical inferred V gene, J gene, and CDR3 amino acid sequence. The percentage overlap between two repertoires was calculated by dividing the number of shared unique clonotypes by the size of the smaller repertoire. RTK rarefaction, the Chao1 estimator, and Recon v2.1 estimates of unobserved clonotypes were used to assess repertoire richness. OLGA was used to compute generation probabilities for all TCRbeta clonotypes that the gDNA method yielded from a few donors. TCRdb obtained this table from immuneACCESS and retained in-frame rearrangements with V and J assigned. These tables miss some clones; where compared with another copy, unresolved V genes account for less than half of the shortfall, and the remainder is unexplained. The DNA was the basis for D and trimming; V, J and clone size are from that table. The sample records approximately 650,000 clones, just under 97% of which are singletons. The leading ten clones occupy 0.09% to 0.13% of the sample.

The data originate from a study of shared clonotypes between healthy human individuals (dated by TCRdb to 2020 to 2021). A note on the overall study: A few men and two women, aged 18 to 49 years, made up the cohort. Per donor, three plates each were used for CD4 naive and CD4 memory, two for CD8 naive, and one for CD8 memory. Blood TCR repertoires of 5 or 6 healthy adults were deeply sequenced to estimate repertoire size and the extent of clonotype sharing between individuals. To increase sequencing depth and limit assay-specific biases, TCR repertoire library preparation and sequencing were carried out by different laboratories using diverse techniques. Leukapheresis yielded between about 0.94 and 9.5 billion PBMCs per donor. Broad study findings and their caveats: Larger estimated clonotype richness was generally found for naive subsets than for memory subsets. Rarefaction of sorted-subset datasets indicated incomplete sequencing despite the large sequencing depth. Sampling was restricted to blood, and TCR repertoires in tissues likely differ from the TCR repertoires found in blood. Based on pairwise subsampling, the degree of clonotype sharing among donors was expected to be affected by sequencing depth. Higher generation probabilities were observed for clonotypes shared by all four sorted-subset donors than for non-shared clonotypes. Roughly 5% of naive CD4, 3.5% of naive CD8, about 2.5% of memory CD4, and about 0.4% of memory CD8 clonotypes were shared across a few donors. Because the study included a small number of donors, the genetic and exposure-history diversity represented was limited.

CD8 naive samples were CD45RO-negative cells positively selected for CCR7, giving a CD45RA+CCR7+ population that excluded TemRA cells. The donors were healthy, HIV-negative adults with no recently reported acute infections or vaccinations. Every donor was a Caucasian adult residing in Nashville, Tennessee, USA. Blood was collected by leukapheresis, and PBMCs were isolated by Ficoll-Histopaque density gradient centrifugation and then cryopreserved in liquid nitrogen vapor phase. Purity and quantity of every magnetically sorted T cell population were checked by analytical flow cytometry. Genomic DNA was isolated from every sorted fraction and measured by UV absorbance on a Nanodrop 2000c. Looking up the germline V gene (reference sequence) yields CDR1 MNHEY and CDR2 SMNVEV. Germline trimming: 4 bases from V, 4 bases from J; junction bases outside gene matches: 12. The CDR3 sequence holds 16 residues, the cysteine and phenylalanine included. The only DNA kept is the CDR3, 48 bases in frame from the first base.

The receptor chain draws on TRBV27 and TRBJ1-2, with 7 central nucleotides matching TRBD1. The sequencing sample was made of naive CD8+ T cells sorted from blood. The cell subset or site label, as the study defines it: CD45RA+CCR7+. This clonotype was sampled from a woman in her twenties or thirties in good health. The DNA is TGTGCCAGCAGTTCAAAGGGGGCGCCCCAACCCTATGGCTACACCTTC. This yields the protein CASSSKGAPQPYGYTF.